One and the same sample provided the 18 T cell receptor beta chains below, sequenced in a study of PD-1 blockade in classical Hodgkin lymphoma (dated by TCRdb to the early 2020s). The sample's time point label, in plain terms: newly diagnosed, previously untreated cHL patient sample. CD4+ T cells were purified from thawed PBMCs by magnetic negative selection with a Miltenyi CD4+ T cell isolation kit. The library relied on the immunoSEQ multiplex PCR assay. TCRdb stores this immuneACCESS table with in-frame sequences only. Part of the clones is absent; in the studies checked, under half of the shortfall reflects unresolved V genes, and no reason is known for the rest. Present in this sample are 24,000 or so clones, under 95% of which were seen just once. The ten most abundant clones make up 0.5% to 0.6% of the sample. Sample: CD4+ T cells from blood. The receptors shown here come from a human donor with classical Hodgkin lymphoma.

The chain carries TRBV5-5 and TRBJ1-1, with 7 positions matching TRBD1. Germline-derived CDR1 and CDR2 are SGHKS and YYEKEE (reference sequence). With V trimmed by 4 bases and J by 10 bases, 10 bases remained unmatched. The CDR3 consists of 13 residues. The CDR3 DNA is TGTGCCAGCAGCCCTACAGGGGTAGCAAGAGCTTTCTTT. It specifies CASSPTGVARAFF. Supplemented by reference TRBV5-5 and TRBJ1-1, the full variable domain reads DAGVTQSPTHLIKTRGQQVTLRCSPISGHKSVSWYQQVLGQGPQFIFQYYEKEERGRGNFPDRFSARQFPNYSSELNVNALLLGDSALYLCASSPTGVARAFFGQGTRLTVV.

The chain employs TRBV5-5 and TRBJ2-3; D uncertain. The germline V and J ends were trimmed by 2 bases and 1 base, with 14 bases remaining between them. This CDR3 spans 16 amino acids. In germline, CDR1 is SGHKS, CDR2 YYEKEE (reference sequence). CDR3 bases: TGTGCCAGCAGCTTATGGGATTCAATAGGCACAGATACGCAGTATTTT. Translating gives CASSLWDSIGTDTQYF.

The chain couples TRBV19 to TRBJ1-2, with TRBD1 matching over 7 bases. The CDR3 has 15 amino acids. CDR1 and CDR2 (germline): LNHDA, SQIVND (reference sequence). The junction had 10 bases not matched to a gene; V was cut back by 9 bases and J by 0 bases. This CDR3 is CASIDNRGSNYGYTF. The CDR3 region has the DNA TGTGCCAGCATTGATAACAGGGGATCTAACTATGGCTACACCTTC.

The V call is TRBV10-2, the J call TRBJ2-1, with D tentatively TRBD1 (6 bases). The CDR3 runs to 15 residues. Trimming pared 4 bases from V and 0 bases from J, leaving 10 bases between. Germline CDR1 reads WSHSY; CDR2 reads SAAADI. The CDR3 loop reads CASSGTARSYNEQFF. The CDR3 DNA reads TGCGCCAGCAGTGGGACAGCCCGCTCCTACAATGAGCAGTTCTTC.

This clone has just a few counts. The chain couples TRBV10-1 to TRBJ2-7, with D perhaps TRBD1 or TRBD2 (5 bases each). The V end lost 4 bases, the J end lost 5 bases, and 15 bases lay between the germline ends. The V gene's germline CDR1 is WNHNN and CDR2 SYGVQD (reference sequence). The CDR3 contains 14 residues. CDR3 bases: TGCGCCAGCAGTGTGGGTAGGGACCTTGACGAGCAGTACTTC. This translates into CASSVGRDLDEQYF.

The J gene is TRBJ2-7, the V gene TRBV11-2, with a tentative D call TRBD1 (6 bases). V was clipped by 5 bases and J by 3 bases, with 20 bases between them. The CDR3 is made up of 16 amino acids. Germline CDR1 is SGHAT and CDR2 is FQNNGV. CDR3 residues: CASSPLRQGQIYEQYF. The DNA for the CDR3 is TGTGCCAGCAGCCCGCTCCGTCAGGGGCAGATCTACGAGCAGTACTTC. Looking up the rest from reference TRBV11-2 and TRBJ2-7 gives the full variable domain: EAGVAQSPRYKIIEKRQSVAFWCNPISGHATLYWYQQILGQGPKLLIQFQNNGVVDDSQLPKDRFSAERLKGVDSTLKIQPAKLEDSAVYLCASSPLRQGQIYEQYFGPGTRLTVT.

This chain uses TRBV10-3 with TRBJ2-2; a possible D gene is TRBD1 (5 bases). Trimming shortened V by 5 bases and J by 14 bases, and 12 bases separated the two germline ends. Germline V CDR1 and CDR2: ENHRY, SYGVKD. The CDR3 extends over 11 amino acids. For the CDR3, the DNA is TGTGCCATCAGTTCCCCAGGGAATCTGTTTTTT. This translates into CAISSPGNLFF.

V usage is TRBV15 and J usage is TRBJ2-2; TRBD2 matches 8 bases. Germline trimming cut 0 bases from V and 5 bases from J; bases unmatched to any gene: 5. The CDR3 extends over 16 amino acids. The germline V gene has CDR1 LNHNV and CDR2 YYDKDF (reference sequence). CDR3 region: CATSRDPGGGTGELFF. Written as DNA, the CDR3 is TGTGCCACCAGCAGAGATCCCGGGGGGGGAACCGGGGAGCTGTTTTTT.

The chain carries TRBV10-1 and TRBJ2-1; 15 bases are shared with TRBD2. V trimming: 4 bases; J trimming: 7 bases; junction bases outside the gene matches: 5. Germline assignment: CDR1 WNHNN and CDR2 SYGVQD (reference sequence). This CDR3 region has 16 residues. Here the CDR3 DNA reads TGCGCCAGCAGTGGGACTAGCGGGGGGGCTAGAAATGAGCAGTTCTTC. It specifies CASSGTSGGARNEQFF.

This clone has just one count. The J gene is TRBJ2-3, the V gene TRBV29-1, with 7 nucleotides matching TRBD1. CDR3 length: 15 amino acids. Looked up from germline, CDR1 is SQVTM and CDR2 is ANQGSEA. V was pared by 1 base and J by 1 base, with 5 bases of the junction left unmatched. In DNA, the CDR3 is TGCAGCGTTGAAGGTCGACAGGGCGGCACAGATACGCAGTATTTT. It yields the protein CSVEGRQGGTDTQYF.

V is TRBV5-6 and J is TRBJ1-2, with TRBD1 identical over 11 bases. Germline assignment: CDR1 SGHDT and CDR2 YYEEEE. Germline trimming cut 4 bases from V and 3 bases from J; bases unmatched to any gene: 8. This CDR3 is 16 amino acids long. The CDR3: CASSHRTGGFHYGYTF. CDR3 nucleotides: TGTGCCAGCAGCCACCGGACAGGGGGCTTCCACTATGGCTACACCTTC.

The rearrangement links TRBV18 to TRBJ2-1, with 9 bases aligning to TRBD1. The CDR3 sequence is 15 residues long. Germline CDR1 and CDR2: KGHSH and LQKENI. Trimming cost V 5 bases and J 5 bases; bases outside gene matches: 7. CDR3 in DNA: TGTGCCAGCTCATATGGGACAGGGCCCAACAATGAGCAGTTCTTC. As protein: CASSYGTGPNNEQFF.

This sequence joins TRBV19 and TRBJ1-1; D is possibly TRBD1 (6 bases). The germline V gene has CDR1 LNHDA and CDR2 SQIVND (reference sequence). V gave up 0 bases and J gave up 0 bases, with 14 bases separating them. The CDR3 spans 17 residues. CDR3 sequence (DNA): TGTGCCAGTAGTATAGATAGCCCAACAGGGATGAACACTGAAGCTTTCTTT. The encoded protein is CASSIDSPTGMNTEAFF.

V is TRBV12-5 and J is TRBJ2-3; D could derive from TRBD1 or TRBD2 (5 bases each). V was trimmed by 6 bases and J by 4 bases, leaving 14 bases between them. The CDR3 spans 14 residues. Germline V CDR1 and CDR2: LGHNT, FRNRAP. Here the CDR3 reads CASGGTLGADTQYF. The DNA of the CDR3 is TGTGCTAGTGGGGGGACCCTCGGGGCAGATACGCAGTATTTT. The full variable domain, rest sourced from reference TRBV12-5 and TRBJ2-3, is DARVTQTPRHKVTEMGQEVTMRCQPILGHNTVFWYRQTMMQGLELLAYFRNRAPLDDSGMPKDRFSAEMPDATLATLKIQPSEPRDSAVYFCASGGTLGADTQYFGPGTRLTVL.

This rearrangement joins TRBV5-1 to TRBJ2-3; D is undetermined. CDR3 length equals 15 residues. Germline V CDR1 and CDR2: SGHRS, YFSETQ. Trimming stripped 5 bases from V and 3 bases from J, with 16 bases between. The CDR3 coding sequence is TGCGCCAGCAGAAAAGCGAACACTTTAACAGATACGCAGTATTTT. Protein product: CASRKANTLTDTQYF.

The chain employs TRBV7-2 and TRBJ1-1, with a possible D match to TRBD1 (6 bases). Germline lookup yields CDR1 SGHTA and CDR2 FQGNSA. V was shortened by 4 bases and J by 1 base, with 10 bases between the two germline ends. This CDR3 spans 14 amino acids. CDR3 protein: CASSSVQGNTEAFF. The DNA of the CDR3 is TGTGCCAGCAGCTCAGTACAGGGGAACACTGAAGCTTTCTTT.

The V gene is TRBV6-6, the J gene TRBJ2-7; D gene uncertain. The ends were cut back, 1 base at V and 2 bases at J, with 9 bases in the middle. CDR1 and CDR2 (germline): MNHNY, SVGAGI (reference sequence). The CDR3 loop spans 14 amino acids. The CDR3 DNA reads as TGTGCCAGCAGTTACTTTCAGGATACCTACGAGCAGTACTTC. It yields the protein CASSYFQDTYEQYF.

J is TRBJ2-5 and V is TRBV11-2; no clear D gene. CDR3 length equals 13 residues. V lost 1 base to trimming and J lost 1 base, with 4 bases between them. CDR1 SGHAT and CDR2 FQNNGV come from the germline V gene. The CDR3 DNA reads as TGTGCCAGCAGCTTAGCCAGCCAAGAGACCCAGTACTTC. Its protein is CASSLASQETQYF.